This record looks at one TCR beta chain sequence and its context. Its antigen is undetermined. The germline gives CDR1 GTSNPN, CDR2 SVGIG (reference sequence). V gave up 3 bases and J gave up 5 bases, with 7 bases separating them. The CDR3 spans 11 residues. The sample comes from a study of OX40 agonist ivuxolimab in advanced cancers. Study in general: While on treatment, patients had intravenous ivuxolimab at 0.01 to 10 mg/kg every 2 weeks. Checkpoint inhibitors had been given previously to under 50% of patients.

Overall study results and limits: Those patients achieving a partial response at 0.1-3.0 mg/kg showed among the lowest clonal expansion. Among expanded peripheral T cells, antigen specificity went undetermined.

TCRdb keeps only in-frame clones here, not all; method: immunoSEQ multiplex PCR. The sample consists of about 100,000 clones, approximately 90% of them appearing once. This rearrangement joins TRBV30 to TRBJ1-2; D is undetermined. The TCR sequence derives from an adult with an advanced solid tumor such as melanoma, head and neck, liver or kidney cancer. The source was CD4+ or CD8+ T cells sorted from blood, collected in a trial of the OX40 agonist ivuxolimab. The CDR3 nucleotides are TGTGCCTGGAGCTTTTTTTATGGCTACACCTTC. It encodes CAWSFFYGYTF.